A selection of T cell receptor beta chains follows, all from one sample in a study of identical twins. TCRdb used MiXCR to reprocess the 5' RACE reads, holding one entry per CDR3 protein. The sample lists 650,000 to 750,000 distinct CDR3 sequences; 21% were seen once. The same data also went into a second study, on T cells expressing NK-cell markers.

The specimen was PBMCs. The receptors were gathered from a woman under 30 in good health. Both conserved end residues are part of each CDR3. The D gene is left open where the match is weak. Only some rows state a clone size, as once, few, many or a class for expanded clones.

V	D	J	size	DNA	CDR3
TRBV12-3/TRBV12-4	.	TRBJ2-7	few	TGTGCCAGCAGTGACGGGGTCGAGCAGTACTTC	CASSDGVEQYF
TRBV5-1	.	TRBJ2-5	few	TGCGCCAGCAGCTCAGCGAATTTCGGCGAGACCCAGTACTTC	CASSSANFGETQYF
TRBV5-6	.	TRBJ2-1	.	TGTGCCAGCAGCTTTTCGGGTGGTGATGAGCAGTTCTTC	CASSFSGGDEQFF
TRBV5-6	.	TRBJ2-1	few	TGTGCCAGCAGTTACGGGGTAGCCCACAATGAGCAGTTCTTC	CASSYGVAHNEQFF
TRBV6-6	.	TRBJ2-5	few	TGTGCCACTACGGACTGGAACCAAGAGACCCAGTACTTC	CATTDWNQETQYF
TRBV2	.	TRBJ2-3	few	TGTGCCAGCAGTGAAACCCCAGAGGTCGGTACGCAGTATTTT	CASSETPEVGTQYF
TRBV12-3/TRBV12-4	.	TRBJ1-1	.	TGTGCCAGCAGTCCCGTAGGGCAGATGAACACTGAAGCTTTCTTT	CASSPVGQMNTEAFF
TRBV7-9	.	TRBJ2-7	.	TGTGCCAGCAGCTTTGGGGCCAACGAGCAGTACTTC	CASSFGANEQYF
TRBV11-2	TRBD1	TRBJ2-1	many	TGTGCCAGCAGAGGACCGGGACAGGGGTTCAATGAGCAGTTCTTC	CASRGPGQGFNEQFF
TRBV5-6	TRBD2	TRBJ2-3	many	TGTGCCAGCAGCCCCCCCAGCGGGGGTCTAGATACGCAGTATTTT	CASSPPSGGLDTQYF
TRBV12-3/TRBV12-4	.	TRBJ2-3	many	TGTGCCAGCAGTTTACGGCTGGGTACAGATACGCAGTATTTT	CASSLRLGTDTQYF
TRBV6-1	.	TRBJ2-7	many	TGTGCCAGCAGTGTCGACAGAACCTACGAGCAGTACTTC	CASSVDRTYEQYF
TRBV3-1	.	TRBJ2-5	.	TGTGCCAGCAGCCTCCAGGGGCAGGGAGCGGAGACCCAGTACTTC	CASSLQGQGAETQYF
TRBV12-3/TRBV12-4	TRBD2	TRBJ2-1	many	TGTGCCAGCAGGGCGCGGACTAGCGGGAGAAAACAGAGAAACAATGAGCAGTTCTTC	CASRARTSGRKQRNNEQFF
TRBV13	.	TRBJ2-3	.	TGTGCCACGGAATCCCGGGGCACAGATACGCAGTATTTT	CATESRGTDTQYF
TRBV20-1	TRBD1	TRBJ2-7	.	TGCAGTGACCGGGACAGGGTTTCGTACGAGCAGTACTTC	CSDRDRVSYEQYF
TRBV27	.	TRBJ2-7	.	TGTGCCAGCAGTTTTTCCCCGGAAACTTCCTACGAGCAGTACTTC	CASSFSPETSYEQYF
TRBV5-5	.	TRBJ2-3	.	TGTGCCAGCAGCTTGTCCGTCGGAGATACGCAGTATTTT	CASSLSVGDTQYF
TRBV5-5	.	TRBJ1-4	few	TGTGCCAGCAGCTTGCGGGGGAGGGGTGAAAAACTGTTTTTT	CASSLRGRGEKLFF
TRBV5-1	TRBD1	TRBJ2-4	.	TGCGCCAGCAGCGCTGGGACAGGGGGGGCCAAAAACATTCAGTACTTC	CASSAGTGGAKNIQYF
TRBV6-1	TRBD1	TRBJ1-2	.	TGTGCCAGCAGTGCCCAGACAGGGAGCTATGGCTACACCTTC	CASSAQTGSYGYTF
TRBV20-1	.	TRBJ2-3	.	TGCAGTGCTAGCGGGGTGTTGGATACACAGTATTTT	CSASGVLDTQYF
TRBV29-1	TRBD2	TRBJ2-5	.	TGCAGCGTTGATCGGGAGGAGTTAGAGACCCAGTACTTC	CSVDREELETQYF
TRBV5-1	.	TRBJ1-2	few	TGCGCCAGCAGCTTGATCGGGGGTGATGGCTACACCTTC	CASSLIGGDGYTF
TRBV20-1	TRBD2	TRBJ2-1	.	TGCAGTGCTAGAGATAGCGGGAGGGTAAGGAATGAGCAGTTCTTC	CSARDSGRVRNEQFF
TRBV28	.	TRBJ2-7	many	TGTGCCAGCAGTCTACCCCGGGACTCCAGCTCCTACGAGCAGTACTTC	CASSLPRDSSSYEQYF
TRBV12-3/TRBV12-4	.	TRBJ2-1	few	TGTGCCAGCACCTCTGCCAATGAGCAGTTCTTC	CASTSANEQFF